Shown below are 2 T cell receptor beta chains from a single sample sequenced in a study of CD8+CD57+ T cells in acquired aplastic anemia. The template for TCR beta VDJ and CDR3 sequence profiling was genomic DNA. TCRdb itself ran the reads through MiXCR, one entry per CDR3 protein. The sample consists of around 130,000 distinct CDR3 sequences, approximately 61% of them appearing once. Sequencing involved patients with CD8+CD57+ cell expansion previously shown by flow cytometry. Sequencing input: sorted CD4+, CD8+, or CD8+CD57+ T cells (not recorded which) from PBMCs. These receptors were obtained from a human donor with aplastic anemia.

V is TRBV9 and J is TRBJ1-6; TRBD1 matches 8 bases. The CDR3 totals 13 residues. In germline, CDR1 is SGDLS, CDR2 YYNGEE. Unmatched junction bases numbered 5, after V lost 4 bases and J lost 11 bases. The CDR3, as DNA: TGTGCCAGCAGCTTGTACAGGGGGGCACCCCTCCACTTT. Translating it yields CASSLYRGAPLHF.

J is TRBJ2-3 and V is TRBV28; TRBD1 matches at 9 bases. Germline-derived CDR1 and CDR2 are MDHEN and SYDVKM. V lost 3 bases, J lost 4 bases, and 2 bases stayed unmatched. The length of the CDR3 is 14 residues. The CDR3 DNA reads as TGTGCCAGCAGTTTCCGGACAGGGGCAGATACGCAGTATTTT. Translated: CASSFRTGADTQYF.